The 9 T cell receptor beta chains given below trace back to one sample, sequenced in a study of T cells after yellow fever vaccination. TCRdb called the 5' RACE reads again in MiXCR, with one record for every CDR3 protein. Among roughly 400,000 distinct CDR3 sequences listed, around a sixth were seen once. Specimen: PBMCs, collected before the yellow fever booster vaccination. These receptors were taken from a man aged 18-30 years who received the YFV17D yellow fever vaccine.

The J gene is TRBJ2-1, the V gene TRBV20-1; a weak D match, TRBD2 (5 bases). The CDR3 has 13 amino acids. Germline CDR1 DFQATT, CDR2 SNEGSKA (reference sequence). Trimming removed 6 bases from V and 10 bases from J, with 19 bases in between. In DNA, the CDR3 is TGCAGTGCCTCCCCGGACTCGGAACCAGAGCAGTTCTTC. This sequence encodes CSASPDSEPEQFF.

This clonotype appeared a few times. The chain recombines TRBV10-3 with TRBJ1-3, with D hard to call. The V end was cut by 2 bases, the J end by 4 bases, with 15 bases between. The CDR3 consists of 16 residues. Per germline, CDR1 ENHRY and CDR2 SYGVKD. The CDR3 nucleotides are TGTGCCATCAGTGAGCCCCAACGGGGTCCCGGAAACACCATATATTTT. Translating gives CAISEPQRGPGNTIYF.

The chain joins TRBV10-3 to TRBJ2-3, with 8 bases aligning to TRBD2. V lost 11 bases, J lost 1 base, and 8 bases stayed unmatched. Germline CDR1 and CDR2: ENHRY and SYGVKD. The CDR3 contains 14 residues. CDR3 coding DNA: TGTGCCGTCCGCGGGGGGCTGGGCACAGATACGCAGTATTTT. It codes for CAVRGGLGTDTQYF.

The chain uses TRBV28 and TRBJ2-3, with 7 bases aligning to TRBD2. Looked up from germline, CDR1 is MDHEN and CDR2 is SYDVKM. CDR3 length equals 16 residues. Germline trimming cut 6 bases from V and 2 bases from J; bases unmatched to any gene: 11. The CDR3: CASSPGGKGITDTQYF. CDR3 in DNA: TGTGCCAGCAGCCCCGGGGGGAAAGGGATCACAGATACGCAGTATTTT.

This clonotype was counted ten times or more. V and J are TRBV20-1 and TRBJ2-5; D remains unclear. CDR1 is DFQATT and CDR2 is SNEGSKA in the germline V gene (reference sequence). Deletions cut 6 bases from V and 1 base from J, with 9 bases between. The CDR3 runs to 12 residues. The CDR3 nucleotides are TGCAGTGCACGACCCGGCCAAGAGACCCAGTACTTC. Encoded protein: CSARPGQETQYF.

On this clonotype: A much larger clone sits a single nucleotide away, making a read error possible. The rearrangement joins TRBV4-1 to TRBJ2-7, with D possibly TRBD2 on 7 matching bases. The ends were cut back, 0 bases at V and 2 bases at J, with 11 bases in the middle. Germline lookup yields CDR1 MGHRA and CDR2 YSYEKL. The CDR3 length is 15 residues. CDR3 DNA: TGCGCCAGCAGCCAAGAACGGGGGGCCCCCTACGAGCAGTACTTC. Amino acids: CASSQERGAPYEQYF.

This clonotype came up a few times. V is TRBV7-2 and J is TRBJ1-2; D remains unclear. V was trimmed by 3 bases and J by 4 bases, leaving 9 bases between them. There are 13 residues in the CDR3. Germline lookup yields CDR1 SGHTA and CDR2 FQGNSA. CDR3 DNA sequence: TGTGCCAGCAGCTTCGCTCAACTCTATGGCTACACCTTC. Translated, it gives CASSFAQLYGYTF.

The chain recombines TRBV7-2 with TRBJ2-5; D call uncertain. Deletions cut 1 base from V and 1 base from J, with 10 bases between. The germline V gene has CDR1 SGHTA and CDR2 FQGNSA. The CDR3 consists of 15 residues. The CDR3 loop reads CASSLDRQTQETQYF. The DNA for the CDR3 is TGTGCCAGCAGCTTAGACCGACAAACCCAAGAGACCCAGTACTTC.

The table lists this clonotype with a few counts. The chain joins TRBV9 to TRBJ2-3; D perhaps matches TRBD2 (6 bases). V was clipped by 7 bases and J by 0 bases, with 15 bases between them. The CDR3 loop spans 15 amino acids. Germline V gene data show CDR1 as SGDLS and CDR2 as YYNGEE. DNA of the CDR3: TGTGCCAGCGCGCTGGAGGGAAGTAGCACAGATACGCAGTATTTT. Translation: CASALEGSSTDTQYF.